This entry describes one T cell receptor beta chain. Its antigen remains unknown. There are 16 residues in the CDR3. The V gene's germline CDR1 is SGHDT and CDR2 YYEEEE. V lost 4 bases, J lost 2 bases, and 11 bases stayed unmatched. The data were taken from a study of shared clonotypes between healthy human individuals. Overall study context: There were three CD4 naive, three CD4 memory, two CD8 naive and one CD8 memory plates per donor.

The study's findings and limits: Among several donors, about 5% of naive CD4 clonotypes were found in common.

Assay used: immunoSEQ multiplex PCR; TCRdb lists only in-frame clones, some missing. The sample yields about 960,000 clones, 60% to 85% seen once. Sequenced sample: memory CD4+ T cells sorted from blood. Subset here: CD45RA-negative fraction. This receptor was obtained from a man in his late teens or twenties in good health. V is TRBV5-6 and J is TRBJ2-5; 7 bases are shared with TRBD2. CDR3 sequence reads: CASSPKLAKIQETQYF. The CDR3, as DNA: TGTGCCAGCAGCCCCAAACTAGCGAAAATTCAAGAGACCCAGTACTTC.